This TCR beta chain comes out of a study of type 1 regulatory T cells. Study-level information: An in vitro protocol generated T-allo10, a Tr1-enriched, alloantigen-specific CD4 T cell product.

The V and J ends lost 2 bases and 9 bases, in that order; junction bases with no gene match: 10. The length of the CDR3 is 17 residues. Germline V gene lookup returns CDR1 SGHTA and CDR2 FQGNSA. TCRdb passed the reads through MiXCR, listing each CDR3 protein once. The data hold more than 60,000 distinct CDR3 sequences, with 62% observed a single time. This clonotype has a handful of counts. Antigen specificity is unknown. The study, taken as a whole, reports: Compared with non-type 1 regulatory T cells, type 1 regulatory T cells showed a more restricted TCR repertoire.

Sequencing used cultured non-Tr1 T cells, either the whole culture or a sorted T cell fraction (not recorded which). This chain connects TRBV7-2 to TRBJ2-1, with 13 bases lining up with TRBD2. The TCR was taken from a human donor in good health. The CDR3 loop is CASSLNRLGLAGSEQFF. Written as DNA, the CDR3 is TGTGCCAGCAGCTTAAATCGATTGGGACTAGCGGGAAGTGAGCAGTTCTTC.